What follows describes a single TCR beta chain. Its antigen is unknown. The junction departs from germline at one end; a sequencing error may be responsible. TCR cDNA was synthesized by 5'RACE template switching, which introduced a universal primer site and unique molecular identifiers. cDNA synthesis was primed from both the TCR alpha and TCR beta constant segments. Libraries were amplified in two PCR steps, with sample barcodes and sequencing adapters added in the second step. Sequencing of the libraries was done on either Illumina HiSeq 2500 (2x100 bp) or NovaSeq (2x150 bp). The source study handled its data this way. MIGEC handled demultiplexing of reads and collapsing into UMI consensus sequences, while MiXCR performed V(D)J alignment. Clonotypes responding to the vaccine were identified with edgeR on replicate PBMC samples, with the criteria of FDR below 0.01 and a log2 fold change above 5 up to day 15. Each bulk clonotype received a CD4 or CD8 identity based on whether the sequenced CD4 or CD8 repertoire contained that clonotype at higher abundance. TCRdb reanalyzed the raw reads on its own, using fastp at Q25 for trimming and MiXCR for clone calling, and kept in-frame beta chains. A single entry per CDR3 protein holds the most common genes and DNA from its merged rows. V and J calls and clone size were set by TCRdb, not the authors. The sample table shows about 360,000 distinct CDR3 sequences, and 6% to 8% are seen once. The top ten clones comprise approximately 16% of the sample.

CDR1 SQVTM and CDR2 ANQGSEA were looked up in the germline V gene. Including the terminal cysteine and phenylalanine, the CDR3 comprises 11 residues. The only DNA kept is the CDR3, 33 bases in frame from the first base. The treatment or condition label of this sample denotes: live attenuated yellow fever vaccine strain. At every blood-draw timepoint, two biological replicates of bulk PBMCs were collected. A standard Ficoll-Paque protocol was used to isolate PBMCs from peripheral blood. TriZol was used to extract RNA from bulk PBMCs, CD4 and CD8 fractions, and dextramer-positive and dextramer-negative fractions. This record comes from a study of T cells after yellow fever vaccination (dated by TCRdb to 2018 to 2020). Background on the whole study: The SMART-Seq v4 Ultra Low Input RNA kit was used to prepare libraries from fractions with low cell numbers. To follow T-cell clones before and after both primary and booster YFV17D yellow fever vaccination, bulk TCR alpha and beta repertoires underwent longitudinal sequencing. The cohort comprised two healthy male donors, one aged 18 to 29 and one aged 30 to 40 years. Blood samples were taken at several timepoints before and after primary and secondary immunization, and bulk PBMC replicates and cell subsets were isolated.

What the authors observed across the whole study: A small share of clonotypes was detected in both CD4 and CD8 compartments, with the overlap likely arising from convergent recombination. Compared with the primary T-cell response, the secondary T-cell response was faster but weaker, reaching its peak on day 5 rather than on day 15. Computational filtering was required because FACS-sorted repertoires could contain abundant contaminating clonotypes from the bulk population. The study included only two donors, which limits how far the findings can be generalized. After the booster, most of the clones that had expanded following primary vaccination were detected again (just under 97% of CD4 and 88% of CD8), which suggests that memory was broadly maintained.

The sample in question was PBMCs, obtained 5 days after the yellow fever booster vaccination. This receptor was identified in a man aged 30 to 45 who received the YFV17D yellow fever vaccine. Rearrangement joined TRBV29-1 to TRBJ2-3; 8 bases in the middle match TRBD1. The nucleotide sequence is TGCAGCGTTGAAGATCTTGGGACAGGTCACTTT. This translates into CSVEDLGTGHF.